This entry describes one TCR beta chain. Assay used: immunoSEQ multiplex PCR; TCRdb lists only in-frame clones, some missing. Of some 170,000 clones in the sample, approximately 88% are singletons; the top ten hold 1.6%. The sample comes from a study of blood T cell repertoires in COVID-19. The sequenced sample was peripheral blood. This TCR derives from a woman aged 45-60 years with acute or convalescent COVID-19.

CDR3 residues: CASSPPTNNYGYTF. In nucleotides, the CDR3 is TGTGCCAGCTCACCTCCTACCAATAACTATGGCTACACCTTC. This sequence joins TRBV18 and TRBJ1-2; no firm D call. Between the trimmed V and J ends, which lost 3 bases and 1 base, there was a span of 9 bases. The CDR3 has 14 amino acids. The germline gives CDR1 KGHSH, CDR2 LQKENI.